The T cell receptor beta chain described here comes from a study of T-cell memory formation after mild COVID-19. Regarding the study as a whole: A second wave expanding day 15 to 37 was CD4+-biased; contracting clones were balanced. CD4+ contracting clones were mainly CM and EM; CD8+ ones, EMRA. The appearance of some responding clones in pre-infection memory suggested that cross-reactive memory joined.

V shed 3 bases and J shed 3 bases, with 14 bases lying between them. The CDR3 is 15 amino acids. CDR1 and CDR2 from the germline V gene are LNHDA and SQIVND (reference sequence). TCR alpha and TCR beta cDNA libraries carrying sample barcodes and UMIs came from 5'RACE with constant-segment primers. TCRdb redid the calling of the 5' RACE reads with MiXCR, one entry per CDR3 protein. The table records fewer than 350,000 distinct CDR3 sequences, around 8% of them present only once. With respect to this clonotype: Its cognate antigen is unknown.

The sequenced sample consisted of PBMCs or a T cell subset sorted from them (not recorded which). The source is a man younger than 35 who had mild COVID-19 (a few samples of this study predate the infection). Cell type and time point are not known. This chain links TRBV19 with TRBJ1-1, with D perhaps TRBD1 (6 bases). The CDR3 DNA reads as TGTGCCAGTAGTATCTGGGGGGCGAGCGACACTGAAGCTTTCTTT. The encoded protein is CASSIWGASDTEAFF.